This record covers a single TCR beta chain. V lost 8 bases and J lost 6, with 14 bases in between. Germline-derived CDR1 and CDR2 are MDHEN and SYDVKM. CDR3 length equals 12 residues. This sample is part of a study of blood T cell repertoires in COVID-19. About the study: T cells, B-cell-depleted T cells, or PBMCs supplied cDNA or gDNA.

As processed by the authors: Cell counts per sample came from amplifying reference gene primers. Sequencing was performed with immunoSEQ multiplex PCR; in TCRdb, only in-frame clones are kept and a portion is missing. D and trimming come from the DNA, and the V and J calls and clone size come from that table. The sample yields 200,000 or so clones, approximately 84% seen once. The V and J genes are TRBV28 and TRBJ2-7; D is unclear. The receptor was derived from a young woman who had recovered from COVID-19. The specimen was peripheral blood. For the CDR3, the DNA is TGTGCCAGCGGGCGATACCCCTCCGAGCAGTACTTC. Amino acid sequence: CASGRYPSEQYF. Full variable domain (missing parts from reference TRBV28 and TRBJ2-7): DVKVTQSSRYLVKRTGEKVFLECVQDMDHENMFWYRQDPGLGLRLIYFSYDVKMKEKGDIPEGYSVSREKKERFSLILESASTNQTSMYLCASGRYPSEQYFGPGTRLTVT.